A selection of T cell receptor beta chains follows, all from one sample in a study of cytomegalovirus exposure and HLA in healthy donors. Using immunoSEQ multiplex PCR, the repertoire was profiled, and TCRdb retains in-frame clones only, with some absent. Of approximately 100,000 clones listed, about 80% are singletons. The sample was PBMCs. The origin of the receptors is a middle-aged woman in good health and CMV-seronegative. Both conserved end residues are part of each CDR3. Each record gives: clone size, V gene, J gene, D gene, CDR3 protein, CDR3 DNA. The D gene is left open where the match is weak. Not every row has a clone size; where given, it reads once, few, many or a size class.

-	TRBV7-2	TRBJ1-1	TRBD1	CASSLEWGQTHTEAFF	TGTGCCAGCAGCTTAGAGTGGGGACAGACCCACACTGAAGCTTTCTTT
-	TRBV5-5	TRBJ1-1	TRBD1	CASSLGQGARNTEAFF	TGTGCCAGCAGCTTGGGACAGGGGGCGAGAAACACTGAAGCTTTCTTT
-	TRBV10-3	TRBJ2-3	-	CAISEPGDRGNGNTQYF	TGTGCCATCAGTGAGCCGGGGGATCGGGGGAACGGAAATACGCAGTATTTT
-	TRBV29-1	TRBJ2-2	-	CSVLWRNTGELFF	TGCAGCGTTCTATGGAGGAACACCGGGGAGCTGTTTTTT
-	TRBV5-1	TRBJ2-3	TRBD1	CASSLRGRADTQYF	TGCGCCAGCAGCTTGAGGGGGCGAGCAGATACGCAGTATTTT
-	TRBV7-9	TRBJ2-1	TRBD2	CSSSVPTSGRFNEQFF	TGTTCCAGCAGCGTCCCAACTAGCGGGAGGTTCAATGAGCAGTTCTTC
-	TRBV7-2	TRBJ1-2	TRBD1	CASSLPIGTGGYTF	TGTGCCAGCAGCTTACCTATAGGGACAGGCGGCTACACCTTC
-	TRBV15	TRBJ1-6	TRBD1	CATSTQGVGSPLHF	TGTGCCACCAGCACGCAGGGGGTCGGGTCACCCCTCCACTTT
-	TRBV10-3	TRBJ1-1	-	CAISFSDTEAFF	TGTGCCATCAGTTTTTCGGACACTGAAGCTTTCTTT
-	TRBV9	TRBJ2-5	-	CASSVGRVGVETQYF	TGTGCCAGCAGCGTTGGAAGAGTCGGGGTGGAGACCCAGTACTTC
-	TRBV4-3	TRBJ2-1	-	CASSQDVGALYNEQFF	TGCGCCAGCAGCCAAGATGTGGGGGCCCTCTACAATGAGCAGTTCTTC
-	TRBV5-6	TRBJ1-1	-	CASSFATSEAFF	TGTGCCAGCAGTTTTGCAACTAGTGAAGCTTTCTTT
-	TRBV5-1	TRBJ2-1	TRBD1	CASSLGTGDNEQFF	TGCGCCAGCAGCTTGGGAACAGGGGACAATGAGCAGTTCTTC
-	TRBV2	TRBJ2-3	TRBD2	CASSEEGTSGERTQYF	TGTGCCAGCAGTGAGGAGGGGACTAGCGGAGAGAGGACGCAGTATTTT
-	TRBV18	TRBJ2-7	TRBD2	CASSRSGRAGEQYF	TGTGCCAGCTCTCGCAGCGGGAGGGCCGGGGAGCAGTACTTC
-	TRBV11-2	TRBJ1-4	TRBD1	CASSLGPLPGQDNEKLFF	TGTGCCAGCAGCTTAGGTCCCCTTCCGGGACAGGATAATGAAAAACTGTTTTTT
-	TRBV15	TRBJ1-2	-	CATSRDLGQGRYGYTF	TGTGCCACCAGCAGAGATTTGGGGCAGGGTCGCTATGGCTACACCTTC
once	TRBV5-4	TRBJ2-3	TRBD2	CASSAKAGARTDTQYF	TGTGCCAGCAGCGCCAAAGCGGGAGCTCGCACAGATACGCAGTATTTT
-	TRBV30	TRBJ1-2	-	CAWSTVTNYGYTF	TGTGCCTGGAGTACGGTTACGAACTATGGCTACACCTTC
-	TRBV2	TRBJ2-3	-	CARMQESTDTQYF	TGTGCCAGGATGCAGGAAAGCACAGATACGCAGTATTTT
-	TRBV28	TRBJ1-2	-	CASSSEGRRRTNYGYTF	TGTGCCAGCAGTTCGGAAGGGAGACGAAGGACTAACTATGGCTACACCTTC
-	TRBV4-3	TRBJ1-1	-	CASSQGYSPLLFF	TGCGCCAGCAGCCAAGGTTACAGCCCCTTGCTGTTCTTT
-	TRBV25-1	TRBJ1-5	-	CASSEGAWQPQHF	TGTGCCAGCAGTGAGGGGGCCTGGCAGCCCCAGCATTTT
once	TRBV30	TRBJ1-4	-	CASTVDRINEKLFF	TGTGCCTCCACGGTGGACAGAATCAATGAAAAACTGTTTTTT
-	TRBV2	TRBJ2-2	TRBD2	CASSGLAVNTGELFF	TGTGCCAGCAGTGGGCTAGCGGTAAACACCGGGGAGCTGTTTTTT
-	TRBV27	TRBJ2-7	TRBD2	CASSFYREGRDEQYF	TGTGCCAGCAGTTTTTATCGGGAGGGCCGCGACGAGCAGTACTTC
-	TRBV16	TRBJ2-2	-	CASSQTGSNTGELFF	TGTGCCAGCAGCCAAACGGGATCGAACACCGGGGAGCTGTTTTTT
-	TRBV14	TRBJ1-1	-	CASSAGTRNTEAFF	TGTGCCAGCTCGGCCGGGACACGGAACACTGAAGCTTTCTTT
once	TRBV27	TRBJ2-7	-	CASSLSGGDLAYEQYF	TGTGCCAGCAGTTTATCTGGCGGCGACCTCGCCTACGAGCAGTACTTC
-	TRBV7-2	TRBJ2-1	-	CASRWGGDEQFF	TGTGCCAGCAGATGGGGCGGTGATGAGCAGTTCTTC
once	TRBV10-3	TRBJ2-1	-	CAISALDNEQFF	TGTGCCATCAGTGCACTAGACAATGAGCAGTTCTTC
-	TRBV7-9	TRBJ2-1	-	CASSLGGLFEQFF	TGTGCCAGCAGCTTAGGGGGGCTGTTTGAGCAGTTCTTC
-	TRBV13	TRBJ1-1	-	CASSRSEGMNTEAFF	TGTGCCAGCAGCAGGAGCGAGGGCATGAACACTGAAGCTTTCTTT
once	TRBV7-8	TRBJ2-7	-	CASSLVQGRGEQYF	TGTGCCAGCAGCTTAGTACAGGGACGGGGCGAGCAGTACTTC
-	TRBV9	TRBJ1-1	-	CASSVLPSTEAFF	TGTGCCAGCAGCGTTTTGCCCAGCACTGAAGCTTTCTTT
-	TRBV5-1	TRBJ2-5	-	CASSSLPGTQETQYF	TGCGCCAGCAGCTCCTTACCCGGGACACAAGAGACCCAGTACTTC
-	TRBV28	TRBJ2-2	-	CASSPRHVLGELFF	TGTGCCAGCAGTCCTCGACATGTTCTCGGGGAGCTGTTTTTT
-	TRBV6-6	TRBJ2-7	TRBD1	CASRPPGQGGEQYF	TGTGCCAGCAGGCCTCCGGGACAGGGTGGCGAGCAGTACTTC
-	TRBV19	TRBJ1-2	-	CASSIAGTTNYGYTF	TGTGCCAGTAGTATAGCCGGGACAACTAACTATGGCTACACCTTC
-	TRBV28	TRBJ1-5	-	CASSLEVRQPQHF	TGTGCCAGCAGTTTAGAGGTGCGACAGCCCCAGCATTTT
-	TRBV6-5	TRBJ1-2	-	CASSYRNANYGYTF	TGTGCCAGCAGTTATAGAAATGCTAACTATGGCTACACCTTC
-	TRBV7-2	TRBJ1-2	-	CASSFYWASRHGYTF	TGTGCCAGCAGCTTTTACTGGGCTTCACGCCATGGCTACACCTTC
-	TRBV4-2	TRBJ2-1	TRBD2	CASSPQAGGPTEQFF	TGTGCCAGCAGCCCCCAAGCGGGAGGGCCGACAGAACAGTTCTTC
-	TRBV7-2	TRBJ2-2	-	CASSLNGANTGELFF	TGTGCCAGCAGCTTAAACGGGGCGAACACCGGGGAGCTGTTTTTT
-	TRBV19	TRBJ1-2	-	CASHSASNYGYTF	TGTGCCAGTCATAGCGCCTCTAACTATGGCTACACCTTC
-	TRBV19	TRBJ2-7	-	CASSRIQGPYEQYF	TGTGCCAGTAGCAGGATTCAGGGCCCCTACGAGCAGTACTTC
once	TRBV7-9	TRBJ2-5	-	CASSLGVGGSGEQYF	TGTGCCAGCAGCTTAGGAGTCGGGGGTTCTGGGGAGCAGTACTTC
few	TRBV7-9	TRBJ2-1	-	CASSLYERQFF	TGTGCCAGCAGCTTATACGAGCGGCAGTTCTTC
-	TRBV18	TRBJ2-1	TRBD2	CASSRTSSYEQFF	TGTGCCAGCTCCCGGACTAGCAGTTATGAGCAGTTCTTC
-	TRBV4-3	TRBJ2-1	TRBD2	CASSATSGSYNEQFF	TGCGCCAGCAGCGCTACTAGCGGGAGTTACAATGAGCAGTTCTTC
few	TRBV7-9	TRBJ2-5	TRBD1	CASSLRQGQETQYF	TGTGCCAGCAGCTTAAGACAGGGCCAAGAGACCCAGTACTTC
-	TRBV18	TRBJ2-7	-	CASSPGMVATSYEQYF	TGTGCCAGCTCACCGGGGATGGTAGCGACTTCCTACGAGCAGTACTTC
-	TRBV7-2	TRBJ2-1	-	CASKISRGTEQFF	TGTGCCAGCAAGATTAGCAGGGGTACTGAGCAGTTCTTC
-	TRBV25-1	TRBJ2-7	-	CASSPISGLSYEQYF	TGTGCCAGCTCCCCGATAAGCGGACTTTCCTACGAGCAGTACTTC
-	TRBV13	TRBJ2-1	TRBD2	CASSHAGTSGRISNEQFF	TGTGCCAGCAGCCACGCGGGGACTAGCGGGAGAATTAGCAATGAGCAGTTCTTC
-	TRBV28	TRBJ2-6	-	CASGDFNSGANVLTF	TGTGCCAGCGGGGACTTTAACTCTGGGGCCAACGTCCTGACTTTC
-	TRBV20-1	TRBJ2-7	-	CSVRPRYEQYF	TGCAGTGTTAGGCCTAGATACGAGCAGTACTTC
-	TRBV7-9	TRBJ2-7	TRBD2	CAAGGGSSYEQYF	TGTGCCGCCGGCGGGGGGAGCTCCTACGAGCAGTACTTC